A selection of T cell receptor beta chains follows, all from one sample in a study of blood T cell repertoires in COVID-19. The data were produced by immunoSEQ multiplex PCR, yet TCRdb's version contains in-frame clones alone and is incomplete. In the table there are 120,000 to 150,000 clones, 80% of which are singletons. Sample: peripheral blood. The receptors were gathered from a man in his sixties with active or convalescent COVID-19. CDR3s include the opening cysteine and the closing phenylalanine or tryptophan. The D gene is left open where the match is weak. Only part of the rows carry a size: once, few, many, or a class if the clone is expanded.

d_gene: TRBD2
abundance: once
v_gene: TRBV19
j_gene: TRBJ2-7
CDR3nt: TGTGCCAGTAGTATCTCCGGGAGGAATGCCTACGAGCAGTACTTC
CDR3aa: CASSISGRNAYEQYF

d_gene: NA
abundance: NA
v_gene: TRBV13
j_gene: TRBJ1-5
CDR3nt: TGTGCCAGCAGCTCTAGGTCGGATTATCAGCCCCAGCATTTT
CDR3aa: CASSSRSDYQPQHF

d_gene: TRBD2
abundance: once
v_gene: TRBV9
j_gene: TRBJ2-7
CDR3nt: TGTGCCAGCAGTGGTACTAGCGGGGGCTGGCAGTACTTC
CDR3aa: CASSGTSGGWQYF

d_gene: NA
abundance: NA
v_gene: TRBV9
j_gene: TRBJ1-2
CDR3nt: TGTGCCAGCAGCGTAGCTCCGGGACTGGGGAACTATGGCTACACCTTC
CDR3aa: CASSVAPGLGNYGYTF

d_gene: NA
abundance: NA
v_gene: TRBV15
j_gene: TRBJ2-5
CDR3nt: TGTGCCACCAGCAGAGAATCGGCTAGCAGCCAAGAGACCCAGTACTTC
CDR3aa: CATSRESASSQETQYF

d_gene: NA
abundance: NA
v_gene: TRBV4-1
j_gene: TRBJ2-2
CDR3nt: TGCGCCAGCAGCCAAGATCGGGGTAGGACAGCAAACACCGGGGAGCTGTTTTTT
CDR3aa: CASSQDRGRTANTGELFF

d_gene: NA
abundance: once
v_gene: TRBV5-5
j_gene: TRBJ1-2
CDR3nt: TGTGCCAGCAGTTTGTCGAGTGGGGAGGGAAGAGGCTACACCTTC
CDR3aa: CASSLSSGEGRGYTF

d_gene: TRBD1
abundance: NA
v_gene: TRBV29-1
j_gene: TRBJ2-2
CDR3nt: TGCAGCGTTGAGGGCAGGGGGCGAAGGGAGCTGTTTTTT
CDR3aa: CSVEGRGRRELFF

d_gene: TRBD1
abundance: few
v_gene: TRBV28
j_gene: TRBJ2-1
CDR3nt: TGTGCCAGCACTAGGTCGACAGGGTTGTTGGGTGAGCAGTTCTTC
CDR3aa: CASTRSTGLLGEQFF

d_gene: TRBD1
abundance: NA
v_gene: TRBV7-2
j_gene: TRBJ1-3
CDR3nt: TGTGCCAGCAGCTGGACAGGGGTTGGCATATATTTT
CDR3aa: CASSWTGVGIYF

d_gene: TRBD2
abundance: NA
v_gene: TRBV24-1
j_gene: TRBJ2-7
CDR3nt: TGTGCCGCCAGCGGGAGCACGATACTCGAGCAGTACTTC
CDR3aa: CAASGSTILEQYF

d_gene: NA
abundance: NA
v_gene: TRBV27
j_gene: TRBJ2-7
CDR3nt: TGTGCCAGCAGACAACTCGGGGGAATCTACTACGAGCAGTACTTC
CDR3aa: CASRQLGGIYYEQYF

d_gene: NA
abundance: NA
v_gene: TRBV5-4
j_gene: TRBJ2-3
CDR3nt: TGTGCCAGCAGCTTGGACGGGGATAGCACAGATACGCAGTATTTT
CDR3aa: CASSLDGDSTDTQYF

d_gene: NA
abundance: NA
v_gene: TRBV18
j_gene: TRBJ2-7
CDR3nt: TGTGCCAGCTCACCAAGCTCGAGCTCCTACGAGCAGTACTTC
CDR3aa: CASSPSSSSYEQYF

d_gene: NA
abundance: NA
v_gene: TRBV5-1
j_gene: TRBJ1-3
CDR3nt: TGCGCCAGCAGCCTCAGACAGAGCAGCTCTGGAAACACCATATATTTT
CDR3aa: CASSLRQSSSGNTIYF

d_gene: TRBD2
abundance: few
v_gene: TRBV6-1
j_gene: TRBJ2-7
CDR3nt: TGTGCCAGCAGTGATACAGGCGGGGGCGAGCAGTACTTC
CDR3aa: CASSDTGGGEQYF

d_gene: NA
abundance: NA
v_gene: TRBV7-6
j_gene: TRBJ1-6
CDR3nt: TGTGCCAGCAGCGACGGGGGGGAAGGGAATTCACCCCTCCACTTT
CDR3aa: CASSDGGEGNSPLHF

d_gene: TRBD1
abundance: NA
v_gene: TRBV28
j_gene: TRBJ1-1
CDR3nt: TGTGCCAGCAGTTGGGGTACTCCAGGGGGCACCATGAACACTGAAGCTTTCTTT
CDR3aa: CASSWGTPGGTMNTEAFF

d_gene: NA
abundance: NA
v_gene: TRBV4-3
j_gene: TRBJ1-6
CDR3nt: TGCGCCAGCAGCCAAGAAAATCTGCGGATATATAATTCACCCCTCCACTTT
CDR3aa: CASSQENLRIYNSPLHF

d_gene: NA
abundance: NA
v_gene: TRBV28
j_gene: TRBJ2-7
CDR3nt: TGTGCCAGCAGTCTCGACAGTCCCACCTACGAGCAGTACTTC
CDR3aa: CASSLDSPTYEQYF